The 24 T cell receptor beta chains given below trace back to one sample, sequenced in a study of CD8 T cells in ankylosing spondylitis. General study findings and limits: Several highly homologous variants made up a TCR beta motif, and this motif appeared characteristic of ankylosing spondylitis blood.

From the 5' RACE reads, TCRdb called clonotypes with MiXCR, one entry per CDR3 protein. The table has about 540,000 distinct CDR3 sequences, more than 9.5% seen once. These receptors have no identified antigens. Sequencing was carried out using blood, either unsorted or a sorted T cell fraction (not recorded which). The receptors were gathered from a male donor with ankylosing spondylitis.

This clonotype came up a few times. V and J are TRBV10-3 and TRBJ2-7; perhaps TRBD1 as D (6 bases). V dropped 3 bases and J dropped 0 bases, with 15 bases sitting between them. The CDR3 runs to 16 residues. Germline V gene sequence: CDR1 ENHRY, CDR2 SYGVKD. CDR3 coding DNA: TGTGCCATCAGTGACGTCTCGACAGGCCTCTCCTACGAGCAGTACTTC. This encodes CAISDVSTGLSYEQYF.

This clonotype was seen more than once but under ten times. The chain uses TRBV20-1 and TRBJ2-2; 10 positions agree with TRBD2. Germline V CDR1 and CDR2: DFQATT, SNEGSKA (reference sequence). V lost 2 bases and J lost 4; bases outside the gene matches: 10. The CDR3 runs to 17 residues. This CDR3 reads CSARKLAGILGTGELFF. In nucleotides, the CDR3 is TGCAGTGCTAGAAAACTAGCGGGAATTCTCGGCACCGGGGAGCTGTTTTTT.

At least ten counts were recorded for this clonotype. This sequence joins TRBV2 and TRBJ1-2, with TRBD1 matching 7 bases. Germline trimming cut 6 bases from V and 3 bases from J; bases unmatched to any gene: 7. The germline V gene has CDR1 SNHLY and CDR2 FYNNEI. The CDR3 covers 14 residues. Here the CDR3 DNA reads TGTGCCAGCAGGAAAGGCAGGGGGGACTATGGCTACACCTTC. This codes for CASRKGRGDYGYTF. Drawing the rest from reference TRBV2 and TRBJ1-2, the complete variable domain is EPEVTQTPSHQVTQMGQEVILRCVPISNHLYFYWYRQILGQKVEFLVSFYNNEISEKSEIFDDQFSVERPDGSNFTLKIRSTKLEDSAMYFCASRKGRGDYGYTFGSGTRLTVV.

This clonotype has only a few counts. The V and J genes are TRBV7-8 and TRBJ2-3; 7 positions match TRBD1. CDR1 and CDR2 (germline): SGHVS, FQNEAQ. Trimming cost V 5 bases and J 0 bases; bases outside gene matches: 8. The CDR3 spans 16 residues. Here the CDR3 reads CASSPGTATSTDTQYF. The CDR3 DNA sequence: TGTGCCAGCAGCCCGGGGACAGCAACTAGCACAGATACGCAGTATTTT.

This clonotype occurred many times. The chain employs TRBV12-3 or TRBV12-4 and TRBJ1-1; no clear D gene. Trimming left V 6 bases short and J 1 base short, with 12 bases between. This CDR3 spans 14 amino acids. The CDR3 region has the DNA TGTGCCAGCAGACGTCGGGGAGGGAACACTGAAGCTTTCTTT. Its protein product is CASRRRGGNTEAFF.

This clonotype appeared a few times. The chain carries TRBV7-7 and TRBJ2-3, with a possible D match to TRBD1 (5 bases). The V end was cut by 2 bases, the J end by 6 bases, with 9 bases between. Germline V gene lookup returns CDR1 SSHAT and CDR2 FNYEAQ (reference sequence). The CDR3 contains 13 residues. CDR3 residues: CASSLFPGDTQYF. CDR3 DNA: TGTGCCAGCAGCTTATTTCCAGGGGATACGCAGTATTTT.

This clonotype was detected many times. The chain is built from TRBV5-1 and TRBJ2-3; possibly TRBD1 or TRBD2 for D (5 bases each). This CDR3 has 15 amino acids. CDR1 is SGHRS, CDR2 YFSETQ, per germline. V lost 7 bases and J 0 bases, leaving 15 bases between the germline ends. The CDR3: CASSPGPTSTDTQYF. CDR3 coding DNA: TGCGCCAGCTCGCCGGGACCTACTAGCACAGATACGCAGTATTTT.

V and J are TRBV19 and TRBJ2-5, with D possibly matching TRBD2 (6 bases). V dropped 2 bases and J dropped 5 bases, with 9 bases sitting between them. This CDR3 comprises 13 residues. CDR1 is LNHDA and CDR2 is SQIVND in the germline V gene (reference sequence). The CDR3 DNA reads as TGTGCCAGTAGTATACGACGGGGGGAGACCCAGTACTTC. It yields the protein CASSIRRGETQYF. Variable domain in full (rest from reference TRBV19 and TRBJ2-5): DGGITQSPKYLFRKEGQNVTLSCEQNLNHDAMYWYRQDPGQGLRLIYYSQIVNDFQKGDIAEGYSVSREKKESFPLTVTSAQKNPTAFYLCASSIRRGETQYFGPGTRLLVL.

V and J are TRBV5-1 and TRBJ1-1, with unresolved D. The CDR3 is 16 residues long. V was pared by 6 bases and J by 0 bases, with 18 bases between. The germline V gene encodes CDR1 SGHRS and CDR2 YFSETQ. CDR3: CASKPRETSMNTEAFF. DNA for the CDR3: TGCGCCAGCAAGCCTAGGGAAACCTCTATGAACACTGAAGCTTTCTTT.

In its sample, this clonotype was seen a few times. V is TRBV3-1 and J is TRBJ2-5; D gene uncertain. V lost 1 base, J lost 5 bases, and 14 bases lay in between. Germline CDR1 LGHDT, CDR2 YNNKEL (reference sequence). The CDR3 loop spans 15 amino acids. The CDR3 loop reads CASSQVPFLAETQYF. In DNA, the CDR3 is TGTGCCAGCAGCCAAGTCCCCTTTTTGGCCGAGACCCAGTACTTC.

The gene calls are TRBV7-2 and TRBJ1-1; D gene ambiguous. CDR3 size: 14 residues. V lost 5 bases to trimming and J lost 1 base, with 11 bases between them. Germline CDR1 is SGHTA and CDR2 is FQGNSA. Here the CDR3 DNA reads TGTGCCAGCAGCGCCGGGCTGAGGAACACTGAAGCTTTCTTT. Translation: CASSAGLRNTEAFF.

The V and J genes are TRBV11-2 and TRBJ1-1; D may be TRBD1 (5 bases). The ends were cut back, 1 base at V and 3 bases at J, with 9 bases in the middle. There are 14 residues in the CDR3. Germline assignment: CDR1 SGHAT and CDR2 FQNNGV. The CDR3 sequence: CASSLGGEYTEAFF. CDR3 sequence (DNA): TGTGCCAGCAGCTTAGGAGGGGAATACACTGAAGCTTTCTTT.

This clonotype was observed many times. J is TRBJ2-1 and V is TRBV5-5; D not certain. Germline lookup yields CDR1 SGHKS and CDR2 YYEKEE (reference sequence). V lost 3 bases, J lost 4 bases, and 5 bases lay in between. The CDR3 extends over 12 amino acids. The DNA of the CDR3 is TGTGCCAGCAGCTCCAAATACAATGAGCAGTTCTTC. Protein: CASSSKYNEQFF.

There are a few counts of this clonotype. Here the CDR3 reads CASSSGPIGGGELFF. The CDR3 coding sequence is TGCGCCAGCAGCTCAGGACCGATTGGAGGCGGGGAGCTGTTTTTT. The chain joins TRBV5-1 to TRBJ2-2, with D tentatively TRBD2 (5 bases). This CDR3 region has 15 residues. CDR1 and CDR2 from the germline V gene are SGHRS and YFSETQ. V lost 3 bases and J lost 7, with 16 bases in between.

This clonotype appeared a few times. This sequence joins TRBV24-1 and TRBJ2-2; the D gene is possibly TRBD1 (5 bases). Deletions cut 4 bases from V and 1 base from J, with 9 bases between. CDR1 is KGHDR and CDR2 is SFDVKD in the germline V gene. CDR3 length equals 15 residues. The CDR3 is CATSDPGQNTGELFF. CDR3 sequence (DNA): TGTGCCACCAGTGACCCAGGACAGAACACCGGGGAGCTGTTTTTT.

This clonotype was picked up a small number of times. The V gene is TRBV5-1, the J gene TRBJ1-5; D not resolved. The CDR3 has 15 amino acids. The germline V gene has CDR1 SGHRS and CDR2 YFSETQ. The V end was cut by 4 bases, the J end by 4 bases, with 15 bases between. CDR3 in DNA: TGCGCCAGCAGCACGGACGGGAGGGTAAATCAGCCCCAGCATTTT. Translated, it gives CASSTDGRVNQPQHF.

V is TRBV3-1 and J is TRBJ2-5; D uncertain. Germline V gene data show CDR1 as LGHDT and CDR2 as YNNKEL (reference sequence). V was clipped by 1 base and J by 1 base, with 7 bases between them. This CDR3 contains 14 residues. The CDR3: CASSQGTLQETQYF. CDR3 DNA sequence: TGTGCCAGCAGCCAAGGGACCCTCCAAGAGACCCAGTACTTC.

This clonotype was seen a handful of times. The rearrangement links TRBV2 to TRBJ2-3; TRBD2 matches 10 bases. The CDR3 has 15 amino acids. CDR1 is SNHLY and CDR2 is FYNNEI in the germline V gene. The trim removed 6 bases at V and 3 bases at J, leaving 6 bases unmatched. In DNA, the CDR3 is TGTGCCAGCAGCCCCCCGGGACTAGCGACAGATACGCAGTATTTT. Residues: CASSPPGLATDTQYF.

J is TRBJ2-1 and V is TRBV24-1; 9 nucleotides line up with TRBD1. There are 14 residues in the CDR3. Trimming removed 10 bases from V and 0 bases from J; junction bases left unmatched: 3. Germline lookup yields CDR1 KGHDR and CDR2 SFDVKD. CDR3 amino acids: CATSTGGSYNEQFF. The CDR3 region has the DNA TGTGCCACTTCGACAGGGGGCTCCTACAATGAGCAGTTCTTC.

This clonotype was seen repeatedly, ten times or more. This chain uses TRBV5-1 with TRBJ1-2; 7 nucleotides match TRBD1. CDR3 length: 15 amino acids. Germline-derived CDR1 and CDR2 are SGHRS and YFSETQ. V gave up 4 bases and J gave up 4 bases; unmatched junction bases: 10. The CDR3 is CASSPATGKSYGYTF. The CDR3 DNA is TGCGCCAGCAGCCCGGCGACAGGGAAAAGCTATGGCTACACCTTC. Supplemented by reference TRBV5-1 and TRBJ1-2, the full variable domain reads KAGVTQTPRYLIKTRGQQVTLSCSPISGHRSVSWYQQTPGQGLQFLFEYFSETQRNKGNFPGRFSGRQFSNSRSEMNVSTLELGDSALYLCASSPATGKSYGYTFGSGTRLTVV.

The genes are TRBV5-1 and TRBJ1-1, with TRBD1 matching over 8 bases. CDR3 length equals 15 residues. The trim removed 0 bases at V and 3 bases at J, leaving 4 bases unmatched. Germline V lookup: CDR1 SGHRS, CDR2 YFSETQ. CDR3 in amino acids: CASSLGDRMDTEAFF. The CDR3 DNA reads as TGCGCCAGCAGCTTGGGGGACAGGATGGACACTGAAGCTTTCTTT. The whole variable domain, remainder taken from reference TRBV5-1 and TRBJ1-1, is KAGVTQTPRYLIKTRGQQVTLSCSPISGHRSVSWYQQTPGQGLQFLFEYFSETQRNKGNFPGRFSGRQFSNSRSEMNVSTLELGDSALYLCASSLGDRMDTEAFFGQGTRLTVV.

This clonotype was seen a handful of times. The chain uses TRBV7-2 and TRBJ2-1; no clear D gene. Per the germline V gene, CDR1 is SGHTA and CDR2 is FQGNSA. Trimming shortened V by 5 bases and J by 3 bases, and 5 bases separated the two germline ends. The CDR3 spans 12 residues. The CDR3 region is CASSAVYNEQFF. The DNA of the CDR3 is TGTGCCAGCAGCGCAGTCTACAATGAGCAGTTCTTC.

The chain has TRBV7-2 and TRBJ2-7, with 9 bases fitting TRBD1. The germline gives CDR1 SGHTA, CDR2 FQGNSA. The CDR3 extends over 16 amino acids. V was pared by 5 bases and J by 1 base, with 9 bases of the junction left unmatched. The CDR3 sequence is CASSLPGTGYSYEQYF. CDR3 bases: TGTGCCAGCAGCCTCCCCGGGACAGGGTATTCCTACGAGCAGTACTTC.

This sequence joins TRBV20-1 and TRBJ2-2; D call uncertain. The V and J ends lost 2 bases and 6 bases respectively, with 10 bases between them. In germline, CDR1 is DFQATT, CDR2 SNEGSKA (reference sequence). CDR3 size: 13 residues. In DNA form, the CDR3 reads TGCAGTGCTAGAAACCTAGTCCCCGGGGAGCTGTTTTTT. Translating gives CSARNLVPGELFF.